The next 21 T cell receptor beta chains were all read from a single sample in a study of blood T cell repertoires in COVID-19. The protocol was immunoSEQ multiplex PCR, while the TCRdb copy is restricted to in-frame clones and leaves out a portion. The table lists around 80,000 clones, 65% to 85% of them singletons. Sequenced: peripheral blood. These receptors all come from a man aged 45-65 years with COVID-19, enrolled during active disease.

As DNA, the CDR3 is TGTGCCAGCAGTCCTCGGGGAGCAGGGGAAGAGACCCAGTACTTC. Amino acids: CASSPRGAGEETQYF. V is TRBV28 and J is TRBJ2-5; the D gene is possibly TRBD1 (6 bases). The germline V gene encodes CDR1 MDHEN and CDR2 SYDVKM. The CDR3 extends over 15 amino acids. Trimming took 5 bases from V and 3 from J, leaving 16 bases between them.

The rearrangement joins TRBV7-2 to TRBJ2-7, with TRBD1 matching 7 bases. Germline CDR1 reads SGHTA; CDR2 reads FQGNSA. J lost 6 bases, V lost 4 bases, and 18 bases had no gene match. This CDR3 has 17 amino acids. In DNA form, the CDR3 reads TGTGCCAGCAGCTCTAGGACAGGACGGTGGCGTGTAGGCGAGCAGTACTTC. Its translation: CASSSRTGRWRVGEQYF. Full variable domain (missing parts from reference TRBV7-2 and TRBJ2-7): GAGVSQSPSNKVTEKGKDVELRCDPISGHTALYWYRQSLGQGLEFLIYFQGNSAPDKSGLPSDRFSAERTGGSVSTLTIQRTQQEDSAVYLCASSSRTGRWRVGEQYFGPGTRLTVT.

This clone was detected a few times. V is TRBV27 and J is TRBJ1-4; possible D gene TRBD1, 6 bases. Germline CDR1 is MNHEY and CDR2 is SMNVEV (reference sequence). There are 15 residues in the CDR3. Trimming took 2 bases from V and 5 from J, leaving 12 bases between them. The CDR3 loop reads CASSLGGRSNEKLFF. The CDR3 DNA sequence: TGTGCCAGCAGTTTAGGGGGCCGGTCAAATGAAAAACTGTTTTTT.

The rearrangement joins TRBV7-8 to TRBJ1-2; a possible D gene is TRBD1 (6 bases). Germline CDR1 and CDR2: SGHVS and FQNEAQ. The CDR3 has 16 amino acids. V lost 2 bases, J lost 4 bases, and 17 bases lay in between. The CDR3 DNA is TGTGCCAGCAGCTTAACCTCGGGGGGCATTGTCTATGGCTACACCTTC. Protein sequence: CASSLTSGGIVYGYTF.

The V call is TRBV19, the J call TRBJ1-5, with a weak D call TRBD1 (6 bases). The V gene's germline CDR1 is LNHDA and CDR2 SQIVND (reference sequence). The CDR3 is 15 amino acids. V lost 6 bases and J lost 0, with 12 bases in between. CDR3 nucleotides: TGTGCCAGTAGGAGCCGGGACATTAGCAATCAGCCCCAGCATTTT. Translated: CASRSRDISNQPQHF.

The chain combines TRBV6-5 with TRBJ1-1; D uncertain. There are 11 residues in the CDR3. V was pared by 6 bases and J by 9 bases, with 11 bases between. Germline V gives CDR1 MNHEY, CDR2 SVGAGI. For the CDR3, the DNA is TGTGCCAGCAGCGGTAACTCGCAAGCTTTCTTT. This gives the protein CASSGNSQAFF.

The chain's CDR3 is CASSQRQGTNTGELFF. CDR3 nucleotide sequence: TGTGCCAGCAGCCAACGACAGGGGACGAACACCGGGGAGCTGTTTTTT. The genes are TRBV7-9 and TRBJ2-2; 8 bases fit TRBD1. The CDR3 covers 16 residues. V was clipped by 5 bases and J by 0 bases; unmatched bases: 5. Germline V CDR1 and CDR2: SEHNR, FQNEAQ (reference sequence).

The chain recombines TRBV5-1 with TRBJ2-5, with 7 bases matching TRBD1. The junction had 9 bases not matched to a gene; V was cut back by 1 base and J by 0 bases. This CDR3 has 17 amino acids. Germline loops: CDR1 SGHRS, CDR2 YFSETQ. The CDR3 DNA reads TGCGCCAGCAGCTTGAAGATGGGACAGACGTACCAAGAGACCCAGTACTTC. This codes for CASSLKMGQTYQETQYF.

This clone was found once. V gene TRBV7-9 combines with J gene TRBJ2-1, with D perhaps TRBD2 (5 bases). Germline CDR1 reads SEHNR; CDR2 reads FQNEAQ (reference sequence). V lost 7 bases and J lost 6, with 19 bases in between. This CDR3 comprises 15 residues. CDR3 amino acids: CASILGNPSINEQFF. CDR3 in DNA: TGTGCCAGCATCCTCGGGAATCCTTCTATCAATGAGCAGTTCTTC.

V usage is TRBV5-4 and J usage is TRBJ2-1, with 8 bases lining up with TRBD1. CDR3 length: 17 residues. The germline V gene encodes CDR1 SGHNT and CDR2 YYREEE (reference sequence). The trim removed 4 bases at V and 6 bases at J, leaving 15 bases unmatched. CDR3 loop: CASSRKDRAPLGNEQFF. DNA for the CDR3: TGTGCCAGCAGCCGAAAGGACAGGGCGCCCCTCGGCAATGAGCAGTTCTTC.

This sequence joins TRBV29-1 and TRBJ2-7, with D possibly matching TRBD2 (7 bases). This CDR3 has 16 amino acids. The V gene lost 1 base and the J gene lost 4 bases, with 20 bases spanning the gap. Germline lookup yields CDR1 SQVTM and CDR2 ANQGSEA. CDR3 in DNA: TGCAGCGTTGAAGGGGGGAGGGGGGCCGGAGAGTACGAGCAGTACTTC. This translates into CSVEGGRGAGEYEQYF.

CDR3 nucleotides: TGCGCCAGCAGCACCGGGACAGGGCGACAAGAGACCCAGTACTTC. Amino acid sequence: CASSTGTGRQETQYF. The chain joins TRBV5-1 to TRBJ2-5, with TRBD1 matching 9 bases. Germline loops: CDR1 SGHRS, CDR2 YFSETQ. J gave up 2 bases and V 4 bases, and 6 bases lay outside the gene matches. This CDR3 spans 15 amino acids.

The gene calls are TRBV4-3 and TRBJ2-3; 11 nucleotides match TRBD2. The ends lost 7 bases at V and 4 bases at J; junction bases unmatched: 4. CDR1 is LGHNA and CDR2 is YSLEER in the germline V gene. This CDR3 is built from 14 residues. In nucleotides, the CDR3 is TGCGCCAGCAAAGAGGGACTAGCGGCAGATACGCAGTATTTT. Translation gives CASKEGLAADTQYF.

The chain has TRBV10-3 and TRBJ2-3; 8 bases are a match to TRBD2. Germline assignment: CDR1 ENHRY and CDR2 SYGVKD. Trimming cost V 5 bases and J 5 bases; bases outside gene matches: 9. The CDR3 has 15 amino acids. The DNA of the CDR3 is TGTGCCATCAGTCCCAGCGGGAGTTATGTAGATACGCAGTATTTT. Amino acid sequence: CAISPSGSYVDTQYF.

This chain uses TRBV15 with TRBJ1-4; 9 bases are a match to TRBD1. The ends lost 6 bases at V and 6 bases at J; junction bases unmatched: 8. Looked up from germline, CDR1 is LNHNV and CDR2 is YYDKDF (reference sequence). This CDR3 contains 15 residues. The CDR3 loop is CATSDPGQGYEKLFF. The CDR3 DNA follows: TGTGCCACCAGTGACCCGGGACAGGGTTATGAAAAACTGTTTTTT.

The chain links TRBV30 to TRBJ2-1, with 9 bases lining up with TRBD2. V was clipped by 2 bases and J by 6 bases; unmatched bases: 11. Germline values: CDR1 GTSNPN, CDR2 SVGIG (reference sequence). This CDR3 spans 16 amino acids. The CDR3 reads CAWSLTTSGSLNEQFF. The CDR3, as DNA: TGTGCCTGGAGTTTAACGACTAGCGGAAGCCTCAATGAGCAGTTCTTC.

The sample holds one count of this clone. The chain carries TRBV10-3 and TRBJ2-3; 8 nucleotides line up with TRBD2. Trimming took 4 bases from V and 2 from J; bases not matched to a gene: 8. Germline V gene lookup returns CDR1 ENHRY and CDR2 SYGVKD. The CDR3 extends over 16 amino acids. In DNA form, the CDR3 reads TGTGCCATCAGTGGGAGTGTCGGGAGGGACACAGATACGCAGTATTTT. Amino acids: CAISGSVGRDTDTQYF.

This CDR3 reads CASSYTSGEQYF. The CDR3 DNA follows: TGTGCCAGCAGTTACACGTCGGGGGAGCAGTACTTC. This rearrangement joins TRBV6-6 to TRBJ2-7; TRBD2 is a possible D gene (5 bases). The germline V and J ends were trimmed by 2 bases and 7 bases, with 9 bases remaining between them. The CDR3 totals 12 residues. Germline V gives CDR1 MNHNY, CDR2 SVGAGI (reference sequence).

The CDR3 DNA sequence: TGTGCCAGCAGTCCCTGGACAGGGGGCTCTGGAAACACCATATATTTT. It specifies CASSPWTGGSGNTIYF. The chain carries TRBV28 and TRBJ1-3, with 10 bases lining up with TRBD1. The germline V gene encodes CDR1 MDHEN and CDR2 SYDVKM. The CDR3 loop spans 16 amino acids. Trimming cost V 5 bases and J 0 bases; bases outside gene matches: 4.

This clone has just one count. CDR3 sequence: CASSEQAHSGNTIYF. The DNA for the CDR3 is TGTGCCAGCAGTGAACAGGCCCACTCTGGAAACACCATATATTTT. V usage is TRBV6-1 and J usage is TRBJ1-3; D gene uncertain. Germline V gives CDR1 MNHNS, CDR2 SASEGT. The V end was cut by 2 bases, the J end by 0 bases, with 8 bases between. The length of the CDR3 is 15 residues.

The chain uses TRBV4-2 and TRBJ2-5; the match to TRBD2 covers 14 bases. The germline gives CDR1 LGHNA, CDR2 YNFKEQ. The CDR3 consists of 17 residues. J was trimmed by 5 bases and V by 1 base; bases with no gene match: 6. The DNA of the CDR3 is TGTGCCAGCAGCCAAGCCGCGGGACTAGCGGGAGCTGAGACCCAGTACTTC. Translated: CASSQAAGLAGAETQYF.